This TCR beta chain comes out of a study of response to subunit inactivated influenza vaccine. General study points: Authors suggested each seasonal influenza vaccination recruits few new T cells.

From the RT-PCR reads, TCRdb called clonotypes with MiXCR, one entry per CDR3 protein. The data contain around 850,000 distinct CDR3 sequences, about 18% of them seen just once; the ten biggest clones take up about 11%. Details on this clonotype: Its specificity is unknown.

J was trimmed by 8 bases and V by 4 bases; bases with no gene match: 12. The CDR3 loop spans 16 amino acids. CDR1 is SGHDN, CDR2 FVKESK, per germline. The sequence was collected from a man aged 45-60 years who received an inactivated influenza vaccine. Specimen: PBMCs from blood, collected around 5 days after vaccination. The rearrangement links TRBV14 to TRBJ2-1, with 9 bases matching TRBD2. CDR3 loop: CASSLQPGLAADEQFF. In DNA, the CDR3 is TGTGCCAGCAGCCTCCAACCGGGACTAGCTGCCGATGAGCAGTTCTTC.